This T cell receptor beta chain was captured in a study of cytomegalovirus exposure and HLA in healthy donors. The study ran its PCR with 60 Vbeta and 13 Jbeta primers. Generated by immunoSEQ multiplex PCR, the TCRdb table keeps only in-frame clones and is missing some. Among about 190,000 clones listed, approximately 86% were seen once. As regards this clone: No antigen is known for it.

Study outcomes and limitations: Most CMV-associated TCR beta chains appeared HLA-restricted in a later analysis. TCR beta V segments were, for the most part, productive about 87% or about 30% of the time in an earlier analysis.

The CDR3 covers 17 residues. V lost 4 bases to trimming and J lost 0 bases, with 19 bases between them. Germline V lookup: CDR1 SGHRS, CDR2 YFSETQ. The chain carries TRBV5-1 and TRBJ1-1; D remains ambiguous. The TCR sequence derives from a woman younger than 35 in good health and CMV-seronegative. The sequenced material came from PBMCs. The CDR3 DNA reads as TGCGCCAGCAGCCAGAATGGCCGGCGCGCGGTGAACACTGAAGCTTTCTTT. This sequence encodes CASSQNGRRAVNTEAFF.